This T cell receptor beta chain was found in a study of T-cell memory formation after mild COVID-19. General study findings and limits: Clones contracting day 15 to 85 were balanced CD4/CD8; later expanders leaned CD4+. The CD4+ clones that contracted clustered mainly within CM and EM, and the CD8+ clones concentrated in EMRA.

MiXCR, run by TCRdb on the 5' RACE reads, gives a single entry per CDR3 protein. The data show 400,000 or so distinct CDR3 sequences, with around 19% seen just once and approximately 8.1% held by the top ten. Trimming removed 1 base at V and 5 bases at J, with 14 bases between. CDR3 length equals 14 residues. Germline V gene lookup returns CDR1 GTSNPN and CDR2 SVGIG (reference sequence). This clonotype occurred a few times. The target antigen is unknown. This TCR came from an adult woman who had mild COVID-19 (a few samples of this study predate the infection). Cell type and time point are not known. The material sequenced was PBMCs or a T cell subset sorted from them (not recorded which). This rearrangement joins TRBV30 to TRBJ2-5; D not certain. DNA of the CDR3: TGTGCCTGGAGTGCCACCCTGGGTGGGGAGACCCAGTACTTC. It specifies CAWSATLGGETQYF.